Listed below are T cell receptor beta chains from one sample, sequenced in a study of a mutant IDH1 vaccine in newly diagnosed glioma. Their antigens remain unidentified. Repertoires were generated with immunoSEQ multiplex PCR, while TCRdb's copy carries only in-frame clones and drops some. The table records about 54,000 clones, around four fifths of them present only once. This specimen was PBMCs, taken from a glioma patient whose treatment included an IDH1 peptide vaccine. The source is a woman younger than 35 with glioma. CDR3s include the opening cysteine and the closing phenylalanine or tryptophan. The D gene is left open where the match is weak. The listing skips clone size in some rows; elsewhere it reads once, few, many or a size class.

.	TRBV12-5	.	TRBJ2-3	TGTGCTAGTGGTTTGTACGGAGGGGGCACAGATACGCAGTATTTT	CASGLYGGGTDTQYF
.	TRBV6-6	TRBD1	TRBJ1-4	TGTGCCAGCAGGGGGGACAGGGAGGAGGGCGATGAAAAACTGTTTTTT	CASRGDREEGDEKLFF
.	TRBV6-6	TRBD1	TRBJ2-7	TGTGCCAGCAGGAACCGGGACAGGACCTACGAGCAGTACTTC	CASRNRDRTYEQYF
few	TRBV14	.	TRBJ1-1	TGTGCCAGCAGCCAAGAGGGACACTATGAAGCTTTCTTT	CASSQEGHYEAFF
once	TRBV6-5	.	TRBJ2-7	TGTGCCAGCAGTTCGCCGACGGGAAAGTACGAGCAGTACTTC	CASSSPTGKYEQYF
.	TRBV6-6	TRBD2	TRBJ2-2	TGTGCCAGCAGATCCGGGGGGACCGGGGAGCTGTTTTTT	CASRSGGTGELFF
.	TRBV4-1	TRBD2	TRBJ2-1	TGCGCCAGCAGCCAAGATATGGCGGGGGACTACAATGAGCAGTTCTTC	CASSQDMAGDYNEQFF
.	TRBV29-1	.	TRBJ2-2	TGCAGCGTTGGAAGGGGAAACACCGGGGAGCTGTTTTTT	CSVGRGNTGELFF
.	TRBV9	TRBD1	TRBJ1-2	TGTGCCAGCAGCGTAGGAGGGGGCAGGGGGCTCTCCTATGGCTACACCTTC	CASSVGGGRGLSYGYTF
once	TRBV5-6	TRBD2	TRBJ2-7	TGTGCCAGCAGCTTGGGACTAGCGAGGGACGAGCAGTACTTC	CASSLGLARDEQYF
.	TRBV10-1	.	TRBJ2-7	TGCGCCAGCAGTGAGTCGGAGGTTTACGAGCAGTACTTC	CASSESEVYEQYF
.	TRBV7-2	TRBD2	TRBJ2-7	TGTGCCAGCAGCCCATTCACTAGCGGATACTCCTACGAGCAGTACTTC	CASSPFTSGYSYEQYF
.	TRBV10-3	.	TRBJ1-5	TGTGCCATCAGCCCGAGACATGGTGATAGCAATCAGCCCCAGCATTTT	CAISPRHGDSNQPQHF
.	TRBV6-1	.	TRBJ1-2	TGTGCCAGCAGTGAGGGTAGAGGAAGGTTACACACCTTC	CASSEGRGRLHTF
.	TRBV29-1	.	TRBJ1-1	TGCAGCGTCAGTGCGAACACTGAAGCTTTCTTT	CSVSANTEAFF
.	TRBV19	TRBD2	TRBJ2-5	TGTGCCAGTAGTACCTTCGGACTAGCGGGAGCGGGAGAGACCCAGTACTTC	CASSTFGLAGAGETQYF
.	TRBV27	TRBD1	TRBJ1-3	TGTGCCAGCAGTCCTCGGACAGGGAGCTCTGGAAACACCATATATTTT	CASSPRTGSSGNTIYF
.	TRBV5-1	TRBD1	TRBJ2-5	TGCGCCAGCAGACCGGCTGGACAGGGGGGCGAGACCCAGTACTTC	CASRPAGQGGETQYF
.	TRBV5-6	.	TRBJ1-2	TGTGCCACTCAGAACGCTAACTATGGCTACACCTTC	CATQNANYGYTF
.	TRBV19	.	TRBJ2-5	TGTGCCAGTAGTTTCGCTTCGGGACCGGAGGAGACCCAGTACTTC	CASSFASGPEETQYF
.	TRBV6-6	.	TRBJ1-5	TGTGCCAGCAGCCCAGCTTTGGGGCAGCCCCAGCATTTT	CASSPALGQPQHF
.	TRBV5-4	.	TRBJ2-1	TGTGCCAGCAGCGTGGTCGCCTACAATGAGCAGTTCTTC	CASSVVAYNEQFF
.	TRBV4-1	.	TRBJ2-7	TGCGCCAGCAGCCAAGCTCCTAGTGCTCTACGGGAGCAGTACTTC	CASSQAPSALREQYF
.	TRBV27	TRBD2	TRBJ2-7	TGTGCCAGCAGTTCTAGCGGAGCCTCCTACGAGCAGTACTTC	CASSSSGASYEQYF
.	TRBV19	TRBD1	TRBJ1-4	TGTGCCAGTAGTACACAGGGGAAGGGTGAAAAACTGTTTTTT	CASSTQGKGEKLFF
few	TRBV28	.	TRBJ1-1	TGTGCCAGCACCACGAGGGGATATACTGAAGCTTTCTTT	CASTTRGYTEAFF
.	TRBV19	TRBD1	TRBJ2-7	TGTGCCAGTAGTTTCGGGACAGGGGGCATCTACGAGCAGTACTTC	CASSFGTGGIYEQYF
.	TRBV4-2	.	TRBJ1-3	TGTGCCAGCAGCCCCACGGGGGCGAAAGGAAACACCATATATTTT	CASSPTGAKGNTIYF
.	TRBV6-6	.	TRBJ2-3	TGTGCCAGCAGTTCAAGAGATACGCAGTATTTT	CASSSRDTQYF
.	TRBV7-9	.	TRBJ1-1	TGTGCCAGCAGCTTAAGCCGGGGCAACACTGAAGCTTTCTTT	CASSLSRGNTEAFF
.	TRBV7-2	TRBD1	TRBJ2-7	TGTGCCAGCAGCTTAAGGGGTTGGGGGACAGGGTCCTACGAGCAGTACTTC	CASSLRGWGTGSYEQYF
few	TRBV10-1	TRBD2	TRBJ2-1	TGCGCCAGCAGCCTAGCGGGAGTCCCGAATGAGCAGTTCTTC	CASSLAGVPNEQFF
.	TRBV5-1	TRBD1	TRBJ2-7	TGCGCCAGCAGCCAAGGGACAGGGTTGGGGGAGCAGTACTTC	CASSQGTGLGEQYF
.	TRBV14	.	TRBJ2-7	TGTGCCAGCAGCCAAGATCTAGGGGCCGAGCAGTACTTC	CASSQDLGAEQYF
.	TRBV7-7	TRBD2	TRBJ2-7	TGTGCTAGCAGCTTAAGACTAGCGTACGAGCAGTACTTC	CASSLRLAYEQYF
.	TRBV29-1	.	TRBJ1-1	TGCAGCGTTGCCCAGCAGAACACTGAAGCTTTCTTT	CSVAQQNTEAFF
.	TRBV2	TRBD1	TRBJ2-7	TGTGCCAGCGCAGACAGGGTTTCCTACGAGCAGTACTTC	CASADRVSYEQYF
.	TRBV29-1	.	TRBJ2-7	TGCAGCGTTGAAGGGGGAAGTTTTCTCGGCGAGCAGTACTTC	CSVEGGSFLGEQYF
.	TRBV6-5	.	TRBJ2-7	TGTGCCAGCAGCCAAGACAGGACCCCCTACGAGCAGTACTTC	CASSQDRTPYEQYF
.	TRBV12-5	.	TRBJ1-1	TGTGCTAGTGGCCCCGTAGGTGCTTTGAACACTGAAGCTTTCTTT	CASGPVGALNTEAFF
.	TRBV19	TRBD1	TRBJ1-2	TGTGCCAGTAGTAGGGTGGGGGACAGCTATGGCTACACCTTC	CASSRVGDSYGYTF
.	TRBV5-1	.	TRBJ2-3	TGCGCCAGCAGCTTAATCAGTCGGCAGACAGATACGCAGTATTTT	CASSLISRQTDTQYF
.	TRBV6-5	.	TRBJ1-1	TGTGCCAGCAGTTACACGGACGGGACGGCAGCTTTCTTT	CASSYTDGTAAFF
.	TRBV7-9	TRBD2	TRBJ2-3	TGTGCCAGCAGCCCGCGACCGACTAGCGGAACAGATACGCAGTATTTT	CASSPRPTSGTDTQYF
.	TRBV7-3	TRBD2	TRBJ2-2	TGTGCCAGCAGCTGGACTAGTCCCGGGGAGCTGTTTTTT	CASSWTSPGELFF
.	TRBV11-3	.	TRBJ2-7	TGTGCCAGCAGCCTAACCTACGAGCAGTACTTC	CASSLTYEQYF
.	TRBV11-2	TRBD1	TRBJ2-7	TGTGCCAGCAGCTCTAGGGACAGGGGCTCAGTAAGGTTGCGGTACTTC	CASSSRDRGSVRLRYF
.	TRBV7-2	.	TRBJ2-7	TGTGCCAGCAGCTTAGAACCGGGGGCGCCGCGCGAGCAGTACTTC	CASSLEPGAPREQYF
.	TRBV11-2	.	TRBJ1-1	TGTGCCAGCAGCCCCGCTGGGGGGAACACTGAAGCTTTCTTT	CASSPAGGNTEAFF
.	TRBV5-1	TRBD1	TRBJ1-1	TGCGCCAGCAGCTTTCTTCAGGGGGCGGGAAGATTGAACACTGAAGCTTTCTTT	CASSFLQGAGRLNTEAFF
.	TRBV7-8	TRBD2	TRBJ2-1	TGTGCCAGCAGCTTAGGAGCGGGAGGGGGCTACAATGAGCAGTTCTTC	CASSLGAGGGYNEQFF
.	TRBV11-2	TRBD2	TRBJ2-2	TGTGCCAGCAGCTTAGTAGCGGGGAGGAACACCGGGGAGCTGTTTTTT	CASSLVAGRNTGELFF
.	TRBV6-1	.	TRBJ2-3	TGTGCCAGCAGTGGCACAGGGTGGTCAGATACGCAGTATTTT	CASSGTGWSDTQYF
.	TRBV10-3	TRBD2	TRBJ2-5	TGTGCCATCAGTGTACTAGCGGGGGGGACGGAGACCCAGTACTTC	CAISVLAGGTETQYF
few	TRBV5-1	TRBD1	TRBJ1-1	TGCGCCAGCAGCCAGGACAGGGGAGGGACTGAAGCTTTCTTT	CASSQDRGGTEAFF
.	TRBV27	TRBD2	TRBJ2-3	TGTGCCAGCAGTTGGTCCGGGGGGGGGACAGATACGCAGTATTTT	CASSWSGGGTDTQYF
.	TRBV25-1	TRBD1	TRBJ1-4	TGTGCCAGCAGTGAAGGGACAGGGGCCATGCTGGAGAATGAAAAACTGTTTTTT	CASSEGTGAMLENEKLFF
.	TRBV27	.	TRBJ1-2	TGTGCCAGCAGCCCCGGGAGGGGGTACAATGGCTACACCTTC	CASSPGRGYNGYTF
.	TRBV27	TRBD1	TRBJ1-5	TGTGCCAGCAGTCCAGAAGCGGACAGGCTACGCAATCAGCCCCAGCATTTT	CASSPEADRLRNQPQHF
.	TRBV9	.	TRBJ1-2	TGTGCCAGCAGGGGGGGTGTGCGTGGCTACACCTTC	CASRGGVRGYTF